The 5 T cell receptor beta chains listed next were all sequenced from one sample in a study of hypomethylating agent response in myelodysplastic syndrome. Assay used: immunoSEQ multiplex PCR; TCRdb lists only in-frame clones, some missing. The table has some 5,000 clones, around 80% seen once; the top ten hold about a sixth. Sequences were derived from bone marrow, sampled before or after starting hypomethylating agent treatment for myelodysplastic syndrome (not recorded which). Receptors originate from a human donor with myelodysplastic syndrome.

The chain combines TRBV10-3 with TRBJ1-3, with 11 bases identical to TRBD1. With V trimmed by 6 bases and J by 0 bases, 16 bases remained unmatched. Germline CDR1 is ENHRY and CDR2 is SYGVKD. This CDR3 has 20 residues. This CDR3 is CAISQNPGQGVRSSGNTIYF. CDR3 nucleotides: TGTGCCATCAGCCAGAATCCGGGACAGGGGGTCAGAAGCTCTGGAAACACCATATATTTT.

The chain couples TRBV5-1 to TRBJ1-3; tentatively, D is TRBD1 (6 bases). From germline, CDR1 is SGHRS and CDR2 YFSETQ. The CDR3 length is 15 residues. V lost 3 bases and J 3 bases, leaving 13 bases between the germline ends. CDR3 sequence reads: CASSSGQIRGNTIYF. The DNA of the CDR3 is TGCGCCAGCAGCTCCGGACAGATTCGTGGAAACACCATATATTTT. Based on the CDR3 plus reference TRBV5-1 and TRBJ1-3, the full variable domain is KAGVTQTPRYLIKTRGQQVTLSCSPISGHRSVSWYQQTPGQGLQFLFEYFSETQRNKGNFPGRFSGRQFSNSRSEMNVSTLELGDSALYLCASSSGQIRGNTIYFGEGSWLTVV.

The genes are TRBV6-5 and TRBJ1-2, with a weak D call TRBD1 (6 bases). The CDR3 extends over 14 amino acids. V was trimmed by 2 bases and J by 0 bases, leaving 7 bases between them. Germline CDR1 MNHEY, CDR2 SVGAGI. CDR3 DNA sequence: TGTGCCAGCAGTTACGCAGGGGCTAACTATGGCTACACCTTC. Amino acid sequence: CASSYAGANYGYTF.

The chain uses TRBV7-2 and TRBJ2-6; the D is unclear. The CDR3 covers 15 residues. V was shortened by 2 bases and J by 1 base, with 6 bases between the two germline ends. From germline, CDR1 is SGHTA and CDR2 FQGNSA. CDR3 amino acids: CASSLISSGANVLTF. The CDR3 DNA reads TGTGCCAGCAGCTTAATAAGTTCTGGGGCCAACGTCCTGACTTTC.

The rearrangement joins TRBV5-8 to TRBJ2-5; D perhaps matches TRBD2 (5 bases). This CDR3 is 15 amino acids long. The germline V gene has CDR1 SGHTS and CDR2 YDEGEE. V was trimmed by 1 base and J by 3 bases, leaving 13 bases between them. Written as DNA, the CDR3 is TGTGCCAGCAGCTTGAAGTACGGGGTCGAAGAGACCCAGTACTTC. Translation gives CASSLKYGVEETQYF.